These 27 T cell receptor beta chains came from one sample sequenced in a study of T cell repertoires in cytomegalovirus infection (dated by TCRdb to about 2019). The treatment or condition label corresponds to: in vitro stimulation with specific CMV peptide epitopes to enrich CMV-specific T cells. Their target antigens are unknown. The data were produced on an Illumina HiSeq 1500. TCRdb reanalyzed the raw reads on its own, using fastp at Q25 for trimming and MiXCR for clone calling, and kept in-frame beta chains. CDR3 protein sequences are deduplicated, and each keeps its most common genes and DNA. Present in this sample are 40,000 to 60,000 distinct CDR3 sequences, about 21% of which were seen just once. The ten largest clones add up to 85% to 90% of the sample. The material sequenced was CD8+ T cells from cultured PBMCs, taken from culture after CMV antigen stimulation. The receptors derive from a human donor in good health (CMV status not recorded). Some clones in this sample may be carry-over from other donors' samples.

This clonotype appeared a few times. In DNA, the CDR3 is TGTGCCAGCAGCTTAGTTTCAGGGGGACACTACGAGCAGTACTTC. Translation gives CASSLVSGGHYEQYF. V and J are TRBV7-6 and TRBJ2-7; 7 bases line up with TRBD1. CDR1 is SGHVS and CDR2 is FNYEAQ in the germline V gene. J gave up 3 bases and V 1 base, and 6 bases lay outside the gene matches. This CDR3 spans 15 amino acids. The full variable domain, its missing parts supplied by reference TRBV7-6 and TRBJ2-7, is GAGVSQSPRYKVTKRGQDVALRCDPISGHVSLYWYRQALGQGPEFLTYFNYEAQQDKSGLPNDRFSAERPEGSISTLTIQRTEQRDSAMYRCASSLVSGGHYEQYFGPGTRLTVT.

This clonotype was counted only a few times. The V call is TRBV7-2, the J call TRBJ2-5; D gene uncertain. V shed 1 base and J shed 0 bases, with 3 bases lying between them. Germline V gene data show CDR1 as SGHTA and CDR2 as FQGNSA. This CDR3 spans 13 amino acids. The CDR3 bases are TGTGCCAGCAGCTTAGTGTACCAAGAGACCCAGTACTTC. It specifies CASSLVYQETQYF.

This sequence joins TRBV4-3 and TRBJ2-2; possible D gene TRBD1, 6 bases. Germline CDR1 LGHNA, CDR2 YSLEER. CDR3 size: 16 residues. V lost 4 bases and J lost 6, with 18 bases in between. CDR3 loop: CASSRGFTGLAGELFF. The CDR3 DNA reads as TGCGCCAGCAGCCGAGGTTTTACAGGGCTGGCCGGGGAGCTGTTTTTT.

Only one count was recorded for this clonotype. V is TRBV6-5 and J is TRBJ1-2, with a possible D match to TRBD1 (6 bases). V lost 0 bases and J lost 0, with 11 bases in between. Germline CDR1 and CDR2: MNHEY and SVGAGI. This CDR3 has 16 amino acids. CDR3 in DNA: TGTGCCAGCAGTTACTCAGGGGACACCTCTAACTATGGCTACACCTTC. This gives the protein CASSYSGDTSNYGYTF.

The DNA for the CDR3 is TGTGCCAGCGACTTGGCAAGAGGGAGGCCCCCTGACAATGAGCAGTTCTTC. Translated, it gives CASDLARGRPPDNEQFF. The chain combines TRBV2 with TRBJ2-1, with D perhaps TRBD2 (6 bases). V was shortened by 8 bases and J by 5 bases, with 25 bases between the two germline ends. Looked up from germline, CDR1 is SNHLY and CDR2 is FYNNEI. The CDR3 spans 17 residues.

The gene calls are TRBV6-1 and TRBJ2-1; the match to TRBD2 covers 10 bases. The CDR3 consists of 13 residues. Germline V gene sequence: CDR1 MNHNS, CDR2 SASEGT. The trim removed 10 bases at V and 6 bases at J, leaving 6 bases unmatched. The CDR3: CANSLAGLNEQFF. The CDR3 region has the DNA TGTGCCAACTCACTAGCGGGGCTCAATGAGCAGTTCTTC.

The table lists this clonotype with a few counts. The V call is TRBV20-1, the J call TRBJ2-7, with 7 bases lining up with TRBD2. Germline CDR1 reads DFQATT; CDR2 reads SNEGSKA (reference sequence). Unmatched junction bases numbered 5, after V lost 6 bases and J lost 0 bases. CDR3 length equals 13 residues. CDR3 sequence reads: CSALSGVSYEQYF. Here the CDR3 DNA reads TGCAGTGCATTGAGCGGGGTCTCCTACGAGCAGTACTTC.

About this clonotype itself: This is likely a read error, given that the CDR3 carries no conserved phenylalanine or tryptophan at its end. The chain links TRBV20-1 to TRBJ1-1, with D perhaps matching TRBD1 (5 bases). The length of the CDR3 is 14 residues. Germline V gene lookup returns CDR1 DFQATT and CDR2 SNEGSKA (reference sequence). Trimming removed 6 bases at V and 0 bases at J, with 14 bases between. The CDR3 spells CSAKLGDLNTEAFL. CDR3 DNA: TGCAGTGCAAAGTTGGGGGACTTGAACACTGAAGCTTTCTTG.

The chain has TRBV6-5 and TRBJ2-4; the match to TRBD1 covers 9 bases. V lost 4 bases and J lost 1; bases outside the gene matches: 8. The CDR3 is made up of 17 amino acids. Germline V gives CDR1 MNHEY, CDR2 SVGAGI. The CDR3 DNA sequence: TGTGCCAGCAGTTTACAGGGGGCGGATTCGGCCAAAAACATTCAGTACTTC. Residues: CASSLQGADSAKNIQYF.

As regards this clonotype: The CDR3 ends on some other residue instead of the conserved phenylalanine or tryptophan, so this is likely a read error. The V gene is TRBV29-1, the J gene TRBJ1-2; 7 bases are shared with TRBD1. The CDR3 spans 13 residues. Germline-derived CDR1 and CDR2 are SQVTM and ANQGSEA. V lost 7 bases and J lost 1; bases outside the gene matches: 6. In DNA form, the CDR3 reads TGCAGCGCCGAAGGGGGCCTTAACTATGGCTACACCATC. Protein: CSAEGGLNYGYTI.

The rearrangement joins TRBV7-8 to TRBJ1-5, with no clear D. The ends were cut back, 3 bases at V and 4 bases at J, with 10 bases in the middle. Germline V gene lookup returns CDR1 SGHVS and CDR2 FQNEAQ. CDR3 length: 14 amino acids. CDR3 bases: TGTGCCAGCAGCTTGGGAGGGAGGAATCAGCCCCAGCATTTT. This codes for CASSLGGRNQPQHF.

J is TRBJ2-5 and V is TRBV20-1, with TRBD2 matching over 10 bases. The V and J ends lost 0 bases and 4 bases, in that order; junction bases with no gene match: 8. CDR3 size: 16 residues. Germline V gene lookup returns CDR1 DFQATT and CDR2 SNEGSKA (reference sequence). CDR3 nucleotide sequence: TGCAGTGCTAGAGATCGGCCTAGCGGGGGCCGAGAGACCCAGTACTTC. As protein: CSARDRPSGGRETQYF.

This clonotype showed up just a few times. V is TRBV6-5 and J is TRBJ1-1; D remains ambiguous. From germline, CDR1 is MNHEY and CDR2 SVGAGI. The germline V and J ends were trimmed by 2 bases and 2 bases, with 9 bases remaining between them. The CDR3 totals 14 residues. CDR3: CASSYGPTNTEAFF. DNA of the CDR3: TGTGCCAGCAGTTACGGGCCTACCAACACTGAAGCTTTCTTT.

Only one count was recorded for this clonotype. This clone may be a read error of a much larger clone one base away. The V and J genes are TRBV7-2 and TRBJ2-4, with 10 bases identical to TRBD2. The CDR3 runs 19 residues. The V gene's germline CDR1 is SGHTA and CDR2 FQGNSA. The V segment lost 1 base and the J segment 5 bases; nucleotides outside the gene matches: 14. CDR3 DNA: TGTGCCAGCAGCTTAGTAGCGGGGGGCCACAAAGGTTTAGAAAACATTCAGTACTTC. Translating it yields CASSLVAGGHKGLENIQYF.

This chain connects TRBV7-3 to TRBJ2-7; possible D gene TRBD1, 5 bases. CDR3 length equals 15 residues. V dropped 5 bases and J dropped 0 bases, with 14 bases sitting between them. Germline CDR1 is SGHTA and CDR2 is FQGTGA. CDR3 nucleotides: TGTGCCAGCAGCACCGCCCACAGGAGCTCCTACGAGCAGTACTTC. It specifies CASSTAHRSSYEQYF.

This clonotype was detected a few times. V gene TRBV6-1 combines with J gene TRBJ2-3; D is perhaps TRBD2 (6 bases). V was clipped by 9 bases and J by 6 bases, with 13 bases between them. Germline V gives CDR1 MNHNS, CDR2 SASEGT. The length of the CDR3 is 12 residues. The CDR3 DNA reads as TGTGCCAGTACCGGGAGCCCCGATACGCAGTATTTT. This sequence encodes CASTGSPDTQYF.

V is TRBV7-9 and J is TRBJ1-1; D gene ambiguous. The V and J ends lost 1 base and 10 bases respectively, with 10 bases between them. This CDR3 region has 12 residues. The germline CDR1 and CDR2 sequences are SEHNR and FQNEAQ (reference sequence). The CDR3 DNA reads as TGTGCCAGCAGCTTAGACTCCCTGCGAGCTTTCTTT. It encodes CASSLDSLRAFF. The whole variable domain, remainder taken from reference TRBV7-9 and TRBJ1-1, is DTGVSQNPRHKITKRGQNVTFRCDPISEHNRLYWYRQTLGQGPEFLTYFQNEAQLEKSRLLSDRFSAERPKGSFSTLEIQRTEQGDSAMYLCASSLDSLRAFFGQGTRLTVV.

This chain uses TRBV11-2 with TRBJ1-1; TRBD1 is a possible D gene (5 bases). CDR1 is SGHAT, CDR2 FQNNGV, per germline. This CDR3 contains 14 residues. V gave up 2 bases and J gave up 2 bases, with 9 bases separating them. CDR3 residues: CASSLWDGNTEAFF. CDR3 DNA sequence: TGTGCCAGCAGCTTATGGGACGGTAACACTGAAGCTTTCTTT. The complete variable domain, with remaining parts taken from reference TRBV11-2 and TRBJ1-1, reads EAGVAQSPRYKIIEKRQSVAFWCNPISGHATLYWYQQILGQGPKLLIQFQNNGVVDDSQLPKDRFSAERLKGVDSTLKIQPAKLEDSAVYLCASSLWDGNTEAFFGQGTRLTVV.

This clonotype occurred a few times. The rearrangement uses TRBV6-6 and TRBJ1-1; D gene uncertain. The CDR3 totals 14 residues. Trimming took 7 bases from V and 0 from J, leaving 12 bases between them. CDR1 MNHNY and CDR2 SVGAGI come from the germline V gene (reference sequence). This CDR3 reads CASTPDLMNTEAFF. CDR3 in DNA: TGTGCCAGCACTCCGGACCTGATGAACACTGAAGCTTTCTTT.

This clonotype has just one count. The chain links TRBV10-3 to TRBJ2-7; 7 bases agree with TRBD1. CDR1 is ENHRY and CDR2 is SYGVKD in the germline V gene. CDR3 length: 14 residues. Trimming cost V 5 bases and J 2 bases; bases outside gene matches: 6. The CDR3 nucleotides read TGTGCCATCAGTAACAGGGGATACACCTACGAGCAGTACTTC. It translates to CAISNRGYTYEQYF.

V is TRBV14 and J is TRBJ1-2; D unclear. The CDR3 has 13 residues. Looked up from germline, CDR1 is SGHDN and CDR2 is FVKESK. Trimming left V 4 bases short and J 2 bases short, with 8 bases between. This CDR3 is CASSRGVNYGYTF. In nucleotides, the CDR3 is TGTGCCAGCAGCCGAGGTGTGAACTATGGCTACACCTTC. The full variable domain, its missing parts supplied by reference TRBV14 and TRBJ1-2, is EAGVTQFPSHSVIEKGQTVTLRCDPISGHDNLYWYRRVMGKEIKFLLHFVKESKQDESGMPNNRFLAERTGGTYSTLKVQPAELEDSGVYFCASSRGVNYGYTFGSGTRLTVV.

The genes are TRBV11-1 and TRBJ1-1; D gene unclear. The CDR3 extends over 13 amino acids. The V gene's germline CDR1 is SGHAT and CDR2 FQDESV (reference sequence). Trimming pared 3 bases from V and 2 bases from J, leaving 7 bases between. The CDR3 region is CASSFSVNTEAFF. CDR3 nucleotides: TGTGCCAGCAGCTTTTCGGTTAACACTGAAGCTTTCTTT.

This clonotype was seen only a few times. The chain links TRBV12-3 or TRBV12-4 to TRBJ2-5; D unclear. Trimming removed 6 bases at V and 4 bases at J, with 18 bases between. There are 15 residues in the CDR3. CDR3 bases: TGTGCCAGCAGCCTCCGTTCGATGGGCCGAGAGACCCAGTACTTC. As protein: CASSLRSMGRETQYF.

The chain uses TRBV6-2 or TRBV6-3 and TRBJ2-1, with 8 bases aligning to TRBD1. There are 15 residues in the CDR3. V trimming: 3 bases; J trimming: 3 bases; junction bases outside the gene matches: 4. In germline, CDR1 is MNHEY, CDR2 SVGEGT. CDR3 sequence (DNA): TGTGCCAGCAGTTATTCACAGGGGGGCTACAATGAGCAGTTCTTC. Translation gives CASSYSQGGYNEQFF.

This clonotype has just a few counts. This chain uses TRBV5-6 with TRBJ2-7, with D tentatively TRBD2 (5 bases). Germline CDR1 SGHDT, CDR2 YYEEEE. Trimming removed 4 bases from V and 3 bases from J, with 23 bases in between. This CDR3 comprises 17 residues. The CDR3 bases are TGTGCCAGCAGCGACCGCTTTAAACACCGGGGATACTACGAGCAGTACTTC. Protein product: CASSDRFKHRGYYEQYF. The entire variable domain, with the rest obtained from reference TRBV5-6 and TRBJ2-7, is as follows: DAGVTQSPTHLIKTRGQQVTLRCSPKSGHDTVSWYQQALGQGPQFIFQYYEEEERQRGNFPDRFSGHQFPNYSSELNVNALLLGDSALYLCASSDRFKHRGYYEQYFGPGTRLTVT.

The sample holds a few counts of this clonotype. The chain is built from TRBV7-9 and TRBJ2-3; D is unresolved. Germline assignment: CDR1 SEHNR and CDR2 FQNEAQ (reference sequence). CDR3 length equals 14 residues. The V gene lost 5 bases and the J gene lost 5 bases, with 14 bases spanning the gap. DNA for the CDR3: TGTGCCAGCAGCCCACCATGGAGTCAAGATACGCAGTATTTT. Its translation: CASSPPWSQDTQYF.

The gene calls are TRBV20-1 and TRBJ2-7, with 8 positions matching TRBD1. V dropped 7 bases and J dropped 0; count of bases not matched to a gene: 8. This CDR3 region has 14 residues. CDR1 DFQATT and CDR2 SNEGSKA come from the germline V gene (reference sequence). The CDR3 coding sequence is TGCAGTGGGCAGGGGGCAGGGAGCTCCTACGAGCAGTACTTC. Translation gives CSGQGAGSSYEQYF.